One sample yielded the 19 T cell receptor beta chains listed below, sequenced in a study of cytomegalovirus exposure and HLA in healthy donors. PCR amplification relied on 60 Vbeta primers (plus 13 Jbeta primers). TCRdb's copy holds only in-frame clones and misses some; the assay was immunoSEQ multiplex PCR. The table has 190,000 or so clones, over 80% seen once. The specimen was PBMCs. Receptors were obtained from a woman aged 50 to 60 in good health and CMV-seropositive.

The V call is TRBV6-6, the J call TRBJ1-4; 9 positions agree with TRBD1. Losses at the gene ends were 4 bases for V and 4 bases for J; bases not matched to a gene: 4. The CDR3 totals 15 residues. Germline-derived CDR1 and CDR2 are MNHNY and SVGAGI (reference sequence). The CDR3 here is CASSSPGQGNEKLFF. The CDR3 coding sequence is TGTGCCAGCAGTTCTCCGGGACAGGGTAATGAAAAACTGTTTTTT.

V and J are TRBV13 and TRBJ2-7; tentatively, D is TRBD2 (5 bases). With 5 bases removed from V and 3 bases from J, the gap between germline ends came to 14 bases. This CDR3 has 14 residues. Germline CDR1 and CDR2: PRHDT and FYEKMQ (reference sequence). CDR3 loop: CASSPALRVYEQYF. CDR3 DNA sequence: TGTGCCAGCAGCCCGGCACTGAGGGTCTACGAGCAGTACTTC.

J is TRBJ2-7 and V is TRBV28; 8 nucleotides agree with TRBD2. The CDR3 totals 15 residues. The V gene's germline CDR1 is MDHEN and CDR2 SYDVKM. V shed 3 bases, J shed 2 bases, and the junction held 6 bases outside the gene matches. CDR3 sequence reads: CASSLGGGPTYEQYF. The CDR3 DNA reads as TGTGCCAGCAGTTTGGGCGGGGGGCCAACCTACGAGCAGTACTTC.

The chain carries TRBV5-5 and TRBJ1-2, with 8 bases that match TRBD1. The V and J ends lost 4 bases and 4 bases, in that order; junction bases with no gene match: 9. Germline assignment: CDR1 SGHKS and CDR2 YYEKEE (reference sequence). The length of the CDR3 is 15 residues. The CDR3 here is CASSHDRGLSYGYTF. CDR3 sequence (DNA): TGTGCCAGCAGCCACGACAGGGGACTTAGCTATGGCTACACCTTC.

The rearrangement uses TRBV5-8 and TRBJ2-2, with TRBD2 matching over 8 bases. The germline gives CDR1 SGHTS, CDR2 YDEGEE. The CDR3 sequence is 16 residues long. V was pared by 5 bases and J by 4 bases, with 10 bases of the junction left unmatched. CDR3 sequence: CASRPWGRGGTGELFF. Here the CDR3 DNA reads TGTGCCAGCAGACCTTGGGGTCGGGGGGGCACCGGGGAGCTGTTTTTT.

CDR3 residues: CASSLETESPQHF. The CDR3 DNA is TGTGCCAGCAGTTTGGAGACAGAAAGTCCCCAGCATTTT. The V call is TRBV28, the J call TRBJ1-5; maybe TRBD1 (5 bases). V shed 3 bases and J shed 10 bases, with 13 bases lying between them. Germline CDR1 MDHEN, CDR2 SYDVKM. The CDR3 is 13 residues long.

The rearrangement joins TRBV5-6 to TRBJ2-1, with D possibly being TRBD2 (5 bases). Germline V CDR1 and CDR2: SGHDT, YYEEEE. CDR3 size: 16 residues. V shed 0 bases and J shed 0 bases, with 10 bases lying between them. The CDR3 DNA reads as TGTGCCAGCAGCTTGGTTACGGGGAGCTCCTACAATGAGCAGTTCTTC. Translation: CASSLVTGSSYNEQFF.

This chain joins TRBV19 and TRBJ2-7; 12 positions agree with TRBD1. The CDR3 spans 14 residues. Trimming removed 5 bases from V and 6 bases from J; junction bases left unmatched: 5. Germline loops: CDR1 LNHDA, CDR2 SQIVND (reference sequence). CDR3 sequence reads: CASSSGQGAIEQYF. Written as DNA, the CDR3 is TGTGCCAGTAGTTCGGGACAGGGGGCCATCGAGCAGTACTTC.

The V call is TRBV28, the J call TRBJ1-2, with 8 bases that match TRBD1. The CDR3 has 15 residues. Germline V gene sequence: CDR1 MDHEN, CDR2 SYDVKM. Trimming at V came to 6 bases and at J to 6 bases, leaving 12 bases not matched to a gene. The CDR3 nucleotides read TGTGCCAGCAGGAGAAGTACAGGGGGGGTCGATGGCTACACCTTC. Residues: CASRRSTGGVDGYTF.

This clone was observed a single time. The rearrangement links TRBV29-1 to TRBJ2-3; tentatively, D is TRBD1 (5 bases). Deletions cut 4 bases from V and 6 bases from J, with 14 bases between. Germline CDR1 reads SQVTM; CDR2 reads ANQGSEA. CDR3 size: 13 residues. CDR3 nucleotide sequence: TGCAGCGTTGTGGGCCAGGGTTACGATACGCAGTATTTT. Residues: CSVVGQGYDTQYF.

CDR3 DNA sequence: TGTGCCATCAGTGACTTTCACGGGTCGGAGACCCAGTACTTC. Its protein is CAISDFHGSETQYF. This chain uses TRBV10-3 with TRBJ2-5; no definite D call. Trimming stripped 3 bases from V and 5 bases from J, with 13 bases between. Per germline, CDR1 ENHRY and CDR2 SYGVKD. The CDR3 is 14 amino acids.

The chain has TRBV6-4 and TRBJ2-3, with D maybe TRBD2 (7 bases). CDR3 length: 15 residues. Trimming removed 2 bases at V and 0 bases at J, with 9 bases between. In germline, CDR1 is MRHNA, CDR2 SNTAGT. DNA for the CDR3: TGTGCCAGCAGTGACGGGGGGGCTAGCACAGATACGCAGTATTTT. Protein sequence: CASSDGGASTDTQYF.

The gene calls are TRBV6-1 and TRBJ2-2; 9 nucleotides align to TRBD1. V trimming: 5 bases; J trimming: 2 bases; junction bases outside the gene matches: 3. This CDR3 comprises 15 residues. The germline CDR1 and CDR2 sequences are MNHNS and SASEGT. The CDR3 protein is CASSPGQGNTGELFF. The CDR3 nucleotides are TGTGCCAGCAGTCCGGGACAGGGAAACACCGGGGAGCTGTTTTTT.

The chain joins TRBV28 to TRBJ2-7; the D is unclear. The germline V gene has CDR1 MDHEN and CDR2 SYDVKM. V was pared by 3 bases and J by 2 bases, with 11 bases between. The CDR3 runs 14 residues. Written as DNA, the CDR3 is TGTGCCAGCAGTTTCCTCAGGCCCCCCTACGAGCAGTACTTC. Its protein is CASSFLRPPYEQYF.

This chain links TRBV15 with TRBJ2-6; 7 bases line up with TRBD1. The trim removed 4 bases at V and 0 bases at J, leaving 12 bases unmatched. CDR3 length equals 19 residues. Germline lookup yields CDR1 LNHNV and CDR2 YYDKDF (reference sequence). The CDR3 DNA follows: TGTGCCACCAGCAAATACGGGACAGCCGTACCCTCTGGGGCCAACGTCCTGACTTTC. This gives the protein CATSKYGTAVPSGANVLTF.

This clone appeared once. The chain carries TRBV19 and TRBJ2-2, with a weak D call TRBD1 (6 bases). There are 15 residues in the CDR3. Trimming removed 3 bases from V and 4 bases from J, with 12 bases in between. Per the germline V gene, CDR1 is LNHDA and CDR2 is SQIVND (reference sequence). CDR3 amino acids: CASSMSGAGTGELFF. As DNA, the CDR3 is TGTGCCAGTAGTATGTCAGGGGCGGGCACCGGGGAGCTGTTTTTT.

This clone was picked up one time. The chain has TRBV9 and TRBJ2-1, with 10 bases fitting TRBD1. This CDR3 has 14 residues. The V and J ends lost 1 base and 8 bases, in that order; junction bases with no gene match: 3. Germline values: CDR1 SGDLS, CDR2 YYNGEE. The CDR3 spells CASSVSGQGHEQFF. Here the CDR3 DNA reads TGTGCCAGCAGCGTATCGGGACAGGGGCATGAGCAGTTCTTC.

This sequence joins TRBV15 and TRBJ2-1; 10 bases align to TRBD2. The germline CDR1 and CDR2 sequences are LNHNV and YYDKDF (reference sequence). There are 16 residues in the CDR3. V was pared by 0 bases and J by 8 bases, with 7 bases of the junction left unmatched. Written as DNA, the CDR3 is TGTGCCACCAGCAGAGATCTGAGCGGGGGGGCCGATGAGCAGTTCTTC. This sequence encodes CATSRDLSGGADEQFF.

CDR3 coding DNA: TGTGCCAGCAGCGTAGACGGGGGGCTGGAAAAACTGTTTTTT. Its translation: CASSVDGGLEKLFF. The chain is built from TRBV9 and TRBJ1-4; maybe TRBD1 (6 bases). Deletions cut 0 bases from V and 8 bases from J, with 11 bases between. In germline, CDR1 is SGDLS, CDR2 YYNGEE. The CDR3 totals 14 residues.